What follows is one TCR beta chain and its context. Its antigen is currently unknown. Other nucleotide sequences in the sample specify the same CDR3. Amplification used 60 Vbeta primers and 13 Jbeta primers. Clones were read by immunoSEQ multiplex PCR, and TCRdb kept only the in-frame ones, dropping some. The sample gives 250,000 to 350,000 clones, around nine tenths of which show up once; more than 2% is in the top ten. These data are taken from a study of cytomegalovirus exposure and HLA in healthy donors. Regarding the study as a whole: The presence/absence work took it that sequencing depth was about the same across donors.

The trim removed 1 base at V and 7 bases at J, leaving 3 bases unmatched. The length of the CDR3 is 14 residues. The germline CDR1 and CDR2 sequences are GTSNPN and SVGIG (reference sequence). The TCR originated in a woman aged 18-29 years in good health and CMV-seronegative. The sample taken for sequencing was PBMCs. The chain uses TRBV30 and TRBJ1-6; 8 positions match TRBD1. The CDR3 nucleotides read TGTGCCTGGAGTGGTGGACAGGGAAATTCACCCCTCCACTTT. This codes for CAWSGGQGNSPLHF.